These 10 T cell receptor beta chains were all obtained from the same sample, sequenced in a study of T cell responses to AZD1222 COVID-19 vaccine. Sequenced by immunoSEQ multiplex PCR; TCRdb stores in-frame clones only, minus some. The data show roughly 130,000 clones, 87% seen once. The specimen was peripheral blood, collected on day 0 of AZD1222 vaccination. Receptors were obtained from an adult in good health.

This clone has just one count. In nucleotides, the CDR3 is TGTGCCAGCAGCCAGGCCTACTACGAGCAGTACTTC. Its protein is CASSQAYYEQYF. The chain links TRBV3-1 (or the pseudogene TRBV3-2) to TRBJ2-7; D gene uncertain. Germline V CDR1 and CDR2: LGHDT, YNNKEL (reference sequence). The CDR3 runs 12 residues. V gave up 3 bases and J gave up 3 bases, with 6 bases separating them.

This sequence joins TRBV5-4 and TRBJ1-3; no clear D gene. The CDR3 has 15 residues. Germline V gene data show CDR1 as SGHNT and CDR2 as YYREEE (reference sequence). Trimming removed 0 bases at V and 3 bases at J, with 10 bases between. The CDR3 protein is CASSLGGPVGNTIYF. DNA of the CDR3: TGTGCCAGCAGCTTGGGGGGTCCGGTTGGAAACACCATATATTTT.

This chain connects TRBV7-9 to TRBJ2-1; D may be TRBD1 or TRBD2 (6 bases each). The CDR3 consists of 16 residues. The ends were cut back, 1 base at V and 0 bases at J, with 10 bases in the middle. Per germline, CDR1 SEHNR and CDR2 FQNEAQ (reference sequence). For the CDR3, the DNA is TGTGCCAGCAGCTTAGGTCGGGGGCTCTCCTACAATGAGCAGTTCTTC. Its translation: CASSLGRGLSYNEQFF.

The V call is TRBV6-2 or TRBV6-3, the J call TRBJ1-2; no clear D. The CDR3 is 17 residues long. The germline V gene has CDR1 MNHEY and CDR2 SVGEGT. V lost 3 bases, J lost 3 bases, and 20 bases lay in between. The DNA for the CDR3 is TGTGCCAGCAGTTATGTTTCCCTCAAGGTTCCAGACTATGGCTACACCTTC. Protein sequence: CASSYVSLKVPDYGYTF.

Points on this clone: This specimen includes other DNA sequences encoding the same CDR3. The chain carries TRBV6-5 and TRBJ1-1; no firm D call. This CDR3 has 13 residues. Germline values: CDR1 MNHEY, CDR2 SVGAGI. V was clipped by 3 bases and J by 2 bases, with 7 bases between them. CDR3 amino acids: CASSYTANTEAFF. The CDR3 bases are TGTGCCAGCAGTTATACAGCCAACACTGAAGCTTTCTTT.

The J gene is TRBJ1-2, the V gene TRBV6-5; D not resolved. V was shortened by 6 bases and J by 3 bases, with 11 bases between the two germline ends. Germline V lookup: CDR1 MNHEY, CDR2 SVGAGI. The CDR3 is 13 amino acids. In nucleotides, the CDR3 is TGTGCCAGCAGGGCTCCAGCGGACTATGGCTACACCTTC. Translating it yields CASRAPADYGYTF.

This clone was counted a few times. CDR3 loop: CASRTHMISGNMDSPLHF. CDR3 bases: TGCGCCAGCAGAACACATATGATTTCGGGTAACATGGATTCACCCCTCCACTTT. V gene TRBV4-1 combines with J gene TRBJ1-6; D not certain. The germline gives CDR1 MGHRA, CDR2 YSYEKL. The germline V and J ends were trimmed by 6 bases and 8 bases, with 26 bases remaining between them. The CDR3 has 18 amino acids.

The V call is TRBV11-3, the J call TRBJ2-6; 8 positions agree with TRBD1. Per the germline V gene, CDR1 is SGHNT and CDR2 is YENEEA. The junction had 0 bases not matched to a gene; V was cut back by 5 bases and J by 0 bases. The CDR3 is made up of 15 amino acids. This chain's CDR3 is CASSTGGSGANVLTF. CDR3 nucleotides: TGTGCCAGCAGCACAGGGGGCTCTGGGGCCAACGTCCTGACTTTC.

The rearrangement links TRBV7-8 to TRBJ1-5; 8 bases agree with TRBD1. There are 18 residues in the CDR3. V trimming: 3 bases; J trimming: 2 bases; junction bases outside the gene matches: 12. Germline V gives CDR1 SGHVS, CDR2 FQNEAQ. CDR3 protein: CASSFTGGRGGGNQPQHF. The CDR3 bases are TGTGCCAGCAGCTTTACAGGGGGGCGCGGTGGGGGCAATCAGCCCCAGCATTTT. The whole variable domain, remainder taken from reference TRBV7-8 and TRBJ1-5, is GAGVSQSPRYKVAKRGQDVALRCDPISGHVSLFWYQQALGQGPEFLTYFQNEAQLDKSGLPSDRFFAERPEGSVSTLKIQRTQQEDSAVYLCASSFTGGRGGGNQPQHFGDGTRLSIL.

The chain couples TRBV30 to TRBJ1-6; D remains ambiguous. With 2 bases removed from V and 7 bases from J, the gap between germline ends came to 9 bases. The germline CDR1 and CDR2 sequences are GTSNPN and SVGIG (reference sequence). The CDR3 runs to 13 residues. CDR3 DNA sequence: TGTGCCTGGAGTAAAACGGCAAATTCACCCCTCCACTTT. This codes for CAWSKTANSPLHF.